What follows describes a single T cell receptor beta chain. The clone's antigen remains unknown. There are no base qualities to consult, and no much larger clone falls within one base. TCRbeta CDR3 regions were amplified from genomic DNA using the immunoSEQ Assay, a bias-controlled multiplex PCR. As for the authors' bioinformatics: Within the assay, amplification of reference gene primers was used to estimate how many nucleated cells each sample contained. Sequence reads were collapsed and filtered to measure the absolute abundance of every unique TCRbeta CDR3 rearrangement. For each sample, productive Simpson clonality was calculated as the square root of Simpson's diversity index over productive rearrangements. Not all clones reach the TCRdb copy of this immuneACCESS table, which keeps in-frame sequences only. Checked studies attribute under half of the gap to unresolved V genes and leave the rest unexplained. Clonal size and the V and J genes are those of that table, whereas D and trimming came from the DNA. This sample is represented by 140,000 to 150,000 clones; more than 75% of them were singletons. Approximately 10% of the sample is taken by the ten largest.

This entry is derived from a study of blood T cell repertoires in COVID-19 (dated by TCRdb to about 2020). About the study as a whole: Samples from collaborators originated in the United States, Italy and Spain and spanned both the acute and convalescent phases of COVID-19. The material from the prospective study consisted of cDNA or gDNA derived from T cells, B-cell-depleted T cells, or PBMCs. Subjects who had been exposed to COVID-19, were actively infected with it, or had recovered from it provided the deeply sampled blood TCRbeta repertoires that made up the dataset. The repertoires were made available in a free public database intended to serve as a resource for research on the immune response to SARS-CoV-2. Samples were obtained from the ongoing ImmuneRACE study (first 160 participants) and from approximately 1,200 subjects provided by 6 global collaborators. Nearly every sample came with metadata listing a de-identified subject ID, COVID-19 status, age in years and sex. Where available, HLA class I and class II types were taken from metadata supplied by the sample provider and were not determined by assay-based typing. General conclusions and limits of the study: How much clinical and demographic metadata was included differed by source and by participant, and the metadata was provided uncurated.

Enrolling through a virtual design, the prospective study's participants ranged in age from about 18 to 89 years and lived across 24 United States geographic areas. Cohort assignment in the prospective study relied on participant-reported clinical history from a screening survey and a study questionnaire. For ImmuneRACE Cohort 3, a participant was defined as recovered based on two consecutive negative NP/OP PCR tests, clearance by a healthcare professional, or resolution of symptoms. Each participant in the prospective study had whole blood, serum and a nasopharyngeal or oropharyngeal swab collected by mobile phlebotomists. Prospective study participants could optionally give additional blood draws and questionnaires over an approximately two-month period. Before DNA extraction, blood samples from the prospective study were shipped at room temperature or frozen. Counted from cysteine to phenylalanine, this CDR3 has 15 amino acids. This entry keeps only the CDR3 DNA: 45 bases, framed from base 1. V sheds 10 bases and J sheds 2 bases, leaving 15 bases between their ends. CDR1 LNHDA and CDR2 SQIVND were looked up in the germline V gene (reference sequence).

Here the chain combines TRBV19 and TRBJ2-6; the D gene identity is not certain. The receptor was derived from a man between 60 and 75 years old who had recovered from COVID-19. Material for sequencing was PBMCs or T cells enriched from blood (not recorded which). The CDR3: CATLPAGTGANVLTF. The nucleotides read TGTGCCACCTTACCTGCAGGTACTGGGGCCAACGTCCTGACTTTC.